This passage covers 10 T cell receptor beta chains from one sample sequenced in a study of identical twins. TCRdb reprocessed the 5' RACE reads with MiXCR, giving one entry per CDR3 protein. Here the sample spans 15,000 to 20,000 distinct CDR3 sequences, 55% to 75% being singletons. What was sequenced was memory (CD45RO+) T cells sorted from blood. The receptors derive from a woman aged 18-29 years in good health. This table probably holds off-target reads from a library built for another chain.

The sample holds a few counts of this clonotype. J is TRBJ2-3 and V is TRBV2; a weak D match, TRBD2 (6 bases). V lost 6 bases, J lost 5 bases, and 15 bases lay in between. CDR1 is SNHLY and CDR2 is FYNNEI in the germline V gene. This CDR3 contains 14 residues. The CDR3 nucleotides are TGTGCCAGCAGGCGGAGCGGGCGGGGAGATACGCAGTATTTT. Its protein product is CASRRSGRGDTQYF.

The gene calls are TRBV10-3 and TRBJ2-6; 10 bases fit TRBD1. The CDR3 consists of 17 residues. V was clipped by 9 bases and J by 1 base; unmatched bases: 9. From germline, CDR1 is ENHRY and CDR2 SYGVKD. The CDR3 region is CAMPRDRGRSGANVLTF. CDR3 nucleotide sequence: TGTGCCATGCCCCGGGACAGGGGAAGGTCTGGGGCCAACGTCCTGACTTTC.

The chain is built from TRBV10-1 and TRBJ1-1; D unresolved. The V gene's germline CDR1 is WNHNN and CDR2 SYGVQD (reference sequence). The V gene lost 0 bases and the J gene lost 1 base, with 6 bases spanning the gap. The CDR3 loop spans 14 amino acids. CDR3 DNA sequence: TGCGCCAGCAGTGAGTCCCCAGCGAACACTGAAGCTTTCTTT. It codes for CASSESPANTEAFF.

The gene calls are TRBV6-2 or TRBV6-3 and TRBJ2-7, with D unresolved. Trimming removed 5 bases at V and 7 bases at J, with 9 bases between. CDR3 size: 11 residues. From germline, CDR1 is MNHEY and CDR2 SVGEGT. DNA for the CDR3: TGTGCCAGCAGTCAGGCCTGGGAGCAGTACTTC. Residues: CASSQAWEQYF.

This clonotype was counted between two and nine times. The genes are TRBV7-2 and TRBJ2-7; no reliable D call. Trimming pared 8 bases from V and 3 bases from J, leaving 8 bases between. The CDR3 loop spans 11 amino acids. The germline V gene encodes CDR1 SGHTA and CDR2 FQGNSA. This CDR3 is CASGERYEQYF. The CDR3 DNA sequence: TGTGCCAGCGGCGAGCGCTACGAGCAGTACTTC. The whole variable domain, filled in from reference TRBV7-2 and TRBJ2-7, reads GAGVSQSPSNKVTEKGKDVELRCDPISGHTALYWYRQSLGQGLEFLIYFQGNSAPDKSGLPSDRFSAERTGGSVSTLTIQRTQQEDSAVYLCASGERYEQYFGPGTRLTVT.

The chain has TRBV7-2 and TRBJ2-7, with a possible D match to TRBD1 (6 bases). The CDR3 has 15 amino acids. Trimming removed 3 bases from V and 4 bases from J, with 16 bases in between. Germline-derived CDR1 and CDR2 are SGHTA and FQGNSA. CDR3 sequence: CASSFAQGSRYEQYF. DNA for the CDR3: TGTGCCAGCAGCTTCGCGCAGGGGTCTAGGTACGAGCAGTACTTC.

The V call is TRBV3-1, the J call TRBJ1-1; D gene unclear. This CDR3 contains 12 residues. Germline-derived CDR1 and CDR2 are LGHDT and YNNKEL (reference sequence). The V and J ends lost 3 bases and 1 base respectively, with 3 bases between them. CDR3 amino acids: CASSQRNTEAFF. CDR3 DNA: TGTGCCAGCAGCCAGAGGAACACTGAAGCTTTCTTT.

The sample holds a few counts of this clonotype. The V call is TRBV5-5, the J call TRBJ1-1; D is unresolved. Germline values: CDR1 SGHKS, CDR2 YYEKEE (reference sequence). V dropped 3 bases and J dropped 4 bases, with 22 bases sitting between them. This CDR3 spans 17 amino acids. CDR3 in amino acids: CASSSLGSRRGSTEAFF. For the CDR3, the DNA is TGTGCCAGCAGCTCACTTGGTTCCCGGCGGGGAAGCACTGAAGCTTTCTTT.

The chain has TRBV4-1 and TRBJ2-1; TRBD2 matches 7 bases. The CDR3 spans 16 residues. CDR1 and CDR2 (germline): MGHRA, YSYEKL. J lost 1 base, V lost 3 bases, and 6 bases had no gene match. The CDR3 spells CASSHIAGVSYNEQFF. CDR3 in DNA: TGCGCCAGCAGCCACATCGCGGGAGTGTCCTACAATGAGCAGTTCTTC.

CDR3 in DNA: TGTGCCAGCGACCGGTCTAGCGGGATCACAGATACGCAGTATTTT. It specifies CASDRSSGITDTQYF. The gene calls are TRBV2 and TRBJ2-3, with TRBD2 identical over 9 bases. The trim removed 8 bases at V and 2 bases at J, leaving 8 bases unmatched. Germline CDR1 and CDR2: SNHLY and FYNNEI. The CDR3 contains 15 residues.